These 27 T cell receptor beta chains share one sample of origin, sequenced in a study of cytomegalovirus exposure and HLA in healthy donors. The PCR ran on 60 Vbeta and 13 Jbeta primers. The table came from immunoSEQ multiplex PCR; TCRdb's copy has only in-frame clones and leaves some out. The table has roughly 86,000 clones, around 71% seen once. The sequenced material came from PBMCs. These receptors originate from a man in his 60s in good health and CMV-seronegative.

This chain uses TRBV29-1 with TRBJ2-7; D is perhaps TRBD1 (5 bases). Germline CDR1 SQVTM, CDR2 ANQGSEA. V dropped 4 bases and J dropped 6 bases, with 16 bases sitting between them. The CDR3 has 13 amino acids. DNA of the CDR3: TGCAGCGTTGTACCGACAGTTGAATCCGAGCAGTACTTC. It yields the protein CSVVPTVESEQYF.

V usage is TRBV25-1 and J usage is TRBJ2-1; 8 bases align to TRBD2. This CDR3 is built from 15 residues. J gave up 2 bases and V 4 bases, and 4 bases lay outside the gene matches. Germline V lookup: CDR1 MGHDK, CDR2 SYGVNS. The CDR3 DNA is TGTGCCAGCAGTGTGGGTAGCGGGACCTACAATGAGCAGTTCTTC. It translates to CASSVGSGTYNEQFF. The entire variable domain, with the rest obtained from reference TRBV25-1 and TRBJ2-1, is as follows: EADIYQTPRYLVIGTGKKITLECSQTMGHDKMYWYQQDPGMELHLIHYSYGVNSTEKGDLSSESTVSRIRTEHFPLTLESARPSHTSQYLCASSVGSGTYNEQFFGPGTRLTVL.

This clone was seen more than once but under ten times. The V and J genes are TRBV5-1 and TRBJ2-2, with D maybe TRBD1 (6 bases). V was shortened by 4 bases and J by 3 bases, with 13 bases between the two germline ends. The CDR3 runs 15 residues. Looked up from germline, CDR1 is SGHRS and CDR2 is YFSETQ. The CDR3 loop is CASSEATGYTGELFF. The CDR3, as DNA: TGCGCCAGCAGCGAAGCAACAGGGTACACCGGGGAGCTGTTTTTT. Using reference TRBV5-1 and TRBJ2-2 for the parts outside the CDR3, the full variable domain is KAGVTQTPRYLIKTRGQQVTLSCSPISGHRSVSWYQQTPGQGLQFLFEYFSETQRNKGNFPGRFSGRQFSNSRSEMNVSTLELGDSALYLCASSEATGYTGELFFGEGSRLTVL.

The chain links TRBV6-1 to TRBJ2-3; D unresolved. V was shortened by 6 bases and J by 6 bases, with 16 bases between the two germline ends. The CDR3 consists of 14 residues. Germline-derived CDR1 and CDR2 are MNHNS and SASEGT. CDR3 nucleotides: TGTGCCAGCAGCCCCTCTGCGTTTGCGGATACGCAGTATTTT. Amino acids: CASSPSAFADTQYF.

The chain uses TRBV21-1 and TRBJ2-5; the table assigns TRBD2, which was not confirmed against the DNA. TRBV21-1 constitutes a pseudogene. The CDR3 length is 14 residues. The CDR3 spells CASSNSGGEETQYF. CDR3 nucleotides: TGTGCCAGCAGCAATAGCGGGGGCGAAGAGACCCAGTACTTC.

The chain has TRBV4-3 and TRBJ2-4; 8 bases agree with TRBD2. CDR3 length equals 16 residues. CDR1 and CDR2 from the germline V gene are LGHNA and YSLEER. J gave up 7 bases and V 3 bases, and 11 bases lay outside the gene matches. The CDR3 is CASSQDKLAAVNIQYF. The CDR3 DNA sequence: TGCGCCAGCAGCCAGGACAAACTAGCGGCGGTCAACATTCAGTACTTC.

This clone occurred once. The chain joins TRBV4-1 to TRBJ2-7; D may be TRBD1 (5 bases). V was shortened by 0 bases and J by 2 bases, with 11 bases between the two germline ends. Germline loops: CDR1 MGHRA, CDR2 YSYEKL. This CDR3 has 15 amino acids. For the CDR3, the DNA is TGCGCCAGCAGCCAAGATTCAGGACACCCCTACGAGCAGTACTTC. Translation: CASSQDSGHPYEQYF.

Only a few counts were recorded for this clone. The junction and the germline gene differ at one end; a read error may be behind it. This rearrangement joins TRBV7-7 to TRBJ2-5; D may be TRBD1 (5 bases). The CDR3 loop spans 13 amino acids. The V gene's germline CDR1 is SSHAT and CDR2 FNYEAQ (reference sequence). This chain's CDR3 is CASSSGFQETQYF. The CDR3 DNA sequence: TGTGCTAGCAGCTCAGGGTTCCAAGAGACCCAGTACTTC.

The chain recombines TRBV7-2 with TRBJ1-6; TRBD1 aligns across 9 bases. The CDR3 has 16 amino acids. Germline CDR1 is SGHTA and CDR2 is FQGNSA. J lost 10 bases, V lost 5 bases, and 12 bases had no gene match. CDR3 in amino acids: CASSPRTGEFRSPLHF. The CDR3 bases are TGTGCCAGCAGCCCTCGGACAGGGGAATTTCGCTCACCCCTCCACTTT.

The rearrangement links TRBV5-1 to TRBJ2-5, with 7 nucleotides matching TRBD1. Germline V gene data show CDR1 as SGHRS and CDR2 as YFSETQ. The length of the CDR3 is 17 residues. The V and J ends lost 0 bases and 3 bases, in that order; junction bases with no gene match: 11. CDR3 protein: CASSLEVWTGGKETQYF. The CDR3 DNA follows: TGCGCCAGCAGCTTGGAGGTGTGGACAGGCGGTAAAGAGACCCAGTACTTC.

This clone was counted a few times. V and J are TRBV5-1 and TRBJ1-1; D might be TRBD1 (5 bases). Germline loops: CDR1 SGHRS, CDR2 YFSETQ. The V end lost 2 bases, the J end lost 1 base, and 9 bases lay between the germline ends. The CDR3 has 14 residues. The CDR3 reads CASSLTGWNTEAFF. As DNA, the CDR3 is TGCGCCAGCAGCTTAACAGGTTGGAACACTGAAGCTTTCTTT.

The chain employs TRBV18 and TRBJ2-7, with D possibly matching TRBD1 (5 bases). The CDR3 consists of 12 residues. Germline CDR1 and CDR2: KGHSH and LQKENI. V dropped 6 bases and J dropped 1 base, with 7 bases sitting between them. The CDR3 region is CASSQGSYEQYF. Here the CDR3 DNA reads TGTGCCAGCTCCCAGGGTTCCTACGAGCAGTACTTC.

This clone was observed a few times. The CDR3 here is CASTSPGLADSYQETQYF. In DNA form, the CDR3 reads TGTGCCAGCACAAGCCCGGGACTAGCGGACTCGTACCAAGAGACCCAGTACTTC. The rearrangement links TRBV2 to TRBJ2-5; 11 bases fit TRBD2. The J segment lost 0 bases and the V segment lost 7 bases, leaving 13 bases of the junction unmatched. This CDR3 region has 18 residues. Germline CDR1 reads SNHLY; CDR2 reads FYNNEI. Based on the CDR3 plus reference TRBV2 and TRBJ2-5, the full variable domain is EPEVTQTPSHQVTQMGQEVILRCVPISNHLYFYWYRQILGQKVEFLVSFYNNEISEKSEIFDDQFSVERPDGSNFTLKIRSTKLEDSAMYFCASTSPGLADSYQETQYFGPGTRLLVL.

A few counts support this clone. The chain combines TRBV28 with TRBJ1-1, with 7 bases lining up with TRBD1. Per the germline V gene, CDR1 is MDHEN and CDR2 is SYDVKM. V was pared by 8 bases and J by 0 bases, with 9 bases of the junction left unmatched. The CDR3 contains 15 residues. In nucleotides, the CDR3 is TGTGCCAGCGTCGAGAGGGGGCGGTTGAACACTGAAGCTTTCTTT. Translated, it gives CASVERGRLNTEAFF. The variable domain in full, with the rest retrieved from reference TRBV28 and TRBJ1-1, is DVKVTQSSRYLVKRTGEKVFLECVQDMDHENMFWYRQDPGLGLRLIYFSYDVKMKEKGDIPEGYSVSREKKERFSLILESASTNQTSMYLCASVERGRLNTEAFFGQGTRLTVV.

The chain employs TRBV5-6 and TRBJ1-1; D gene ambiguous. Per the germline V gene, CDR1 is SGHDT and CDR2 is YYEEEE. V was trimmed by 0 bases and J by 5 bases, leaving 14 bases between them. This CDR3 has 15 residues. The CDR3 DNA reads TGTGCCAGCAGCTTGGTCCAGCGGGTGGGAACTGAAGCTTTCTTT. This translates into CASSLVQRVGTEAFF.

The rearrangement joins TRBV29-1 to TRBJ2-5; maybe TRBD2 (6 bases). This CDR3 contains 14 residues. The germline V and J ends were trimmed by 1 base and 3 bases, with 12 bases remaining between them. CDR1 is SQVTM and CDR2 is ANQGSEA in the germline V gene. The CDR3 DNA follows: TGCAGCGTTGAAGGCGGGACGGCCGAAGAGACCCAGTACTTC. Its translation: CSVEGGTAEETQYF.

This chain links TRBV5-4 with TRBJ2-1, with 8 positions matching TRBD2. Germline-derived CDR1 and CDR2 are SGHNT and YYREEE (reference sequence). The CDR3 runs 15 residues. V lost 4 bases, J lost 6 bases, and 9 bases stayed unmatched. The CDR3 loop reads CASSIGGVALNEQFF. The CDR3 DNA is TGTGCCAGCAGCATCGGGGGGGTGGCCCTCAATGAGCAGTTCTTC. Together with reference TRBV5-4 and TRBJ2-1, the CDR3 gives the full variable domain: ETGVTQSPTHLIKTRGQQVTLRCSSQSGHNTVSWYQQALGQGPQFIFQYYREEENGRGNFPPRFSGLQFPNYSSELNVNALELDDSALYLCASSIGGVALNEQFFGPGTRLTVL.

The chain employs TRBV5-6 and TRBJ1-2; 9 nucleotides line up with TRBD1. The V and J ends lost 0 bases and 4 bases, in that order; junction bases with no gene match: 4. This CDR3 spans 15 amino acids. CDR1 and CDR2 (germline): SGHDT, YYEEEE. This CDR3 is CASSLDRGQAYGYTF. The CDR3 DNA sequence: TGTGCCAGCAGCTTGGACAGGGGGCAAGCCTATGGCTACACCTTC. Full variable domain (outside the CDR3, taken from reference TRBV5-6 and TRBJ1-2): DAGVTQSPTHLIKTRGQQVTLRCSPKSGHDTVSWYQQALGQGPQFIFQYYEEEERQRGNFPDRFSGHQFPNYSSELNVNALLLGDSALYLCASSLDRGQAYGYTFGSGTRLTVV.

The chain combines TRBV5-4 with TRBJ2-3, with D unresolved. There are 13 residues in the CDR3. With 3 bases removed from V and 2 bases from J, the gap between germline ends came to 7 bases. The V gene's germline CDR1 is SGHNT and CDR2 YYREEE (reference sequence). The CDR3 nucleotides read TGTGCCAGCAGCTCCCCCTACACAGATACGCAGTATTTT. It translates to CASSSPYTDTQYF. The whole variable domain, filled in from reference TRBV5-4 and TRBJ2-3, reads ETGVTQSPTHLIKTRGQQVTLRCSSQSGHNTVSWYQQALGQGPQFIFQYYREEENGRGNFPPRFSGLQFPNYSSELNVNALELDDSALYLCASSSPYTDTQYFGPGTRLTVL.

The CDR3 bases are TGTGCCAGCAGAGTACAGGGTATGGATGAAAAACTGTTTTTT. It yields the protein CASRVQGMDEKLFF. The rearrangement joins TRBV27 to TRBJ1-4; D may be TRBD1 (6 bases). Germline lookup yields CDR1 MNHEY and CDR2 SMNVEV (reference sequence). With 6 bases removed from V and 6 bases from J, the gap between germline ends came to 14 bases. This CDR3 is built from 14 residues.

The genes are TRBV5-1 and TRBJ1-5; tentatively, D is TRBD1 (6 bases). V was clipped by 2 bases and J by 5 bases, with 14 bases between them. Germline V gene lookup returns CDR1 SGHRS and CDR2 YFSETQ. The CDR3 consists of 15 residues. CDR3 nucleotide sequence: TGCGCCAGCAGCTTTACAGGGTTGGGGGATCAGCCCCAGCATTTT. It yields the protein CASSFTGLGDQPQHF.

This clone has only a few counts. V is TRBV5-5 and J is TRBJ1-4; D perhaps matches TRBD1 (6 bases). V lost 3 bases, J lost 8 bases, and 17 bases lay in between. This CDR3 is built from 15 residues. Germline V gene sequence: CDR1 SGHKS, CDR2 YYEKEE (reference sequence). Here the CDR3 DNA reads TGTGCCAGCAGCTACTCACAGGGAGAAGGGGAAAAACTGTTTTTT. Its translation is CASSYSQGEGEKLFF.

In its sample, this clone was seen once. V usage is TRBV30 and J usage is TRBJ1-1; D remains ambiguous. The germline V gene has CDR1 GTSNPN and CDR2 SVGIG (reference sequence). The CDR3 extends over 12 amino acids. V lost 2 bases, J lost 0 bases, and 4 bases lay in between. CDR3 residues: CAWSLVNTEAFF. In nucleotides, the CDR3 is TGTGCCTGGAGTTTAGTGAACACTGAAGCTTTCTTT. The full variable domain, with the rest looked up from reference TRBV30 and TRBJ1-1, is SQTIHQWPATLVQPVGSPLSLECTVEGTSNPNLYWYRQAAGRGLQLLFYSVGIGQISSEVPQNLSASRPQDRQFILSSKKLLLSDSGFYLCAWSLVNTEAFFGQGTRLTVV.

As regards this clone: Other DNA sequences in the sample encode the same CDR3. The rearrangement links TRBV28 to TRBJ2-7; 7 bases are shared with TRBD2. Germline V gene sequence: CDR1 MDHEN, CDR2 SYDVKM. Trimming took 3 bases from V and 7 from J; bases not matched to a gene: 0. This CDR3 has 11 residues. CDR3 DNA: TGTGCCAGCAGTTTGGGGGGGGAGCAGTACTTC. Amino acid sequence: CASSLGGEQYF. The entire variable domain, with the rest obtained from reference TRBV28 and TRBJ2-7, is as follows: DVKVTQSSRYLVKRTGEKVFLECVQDMDHENMFWYRQDPGLGLRLIYFSYDVKMKEKGDIPEGYSVSREKKERFSLILESASTNQTSMYLCASSLGGEQYFGPGTRLTVT.

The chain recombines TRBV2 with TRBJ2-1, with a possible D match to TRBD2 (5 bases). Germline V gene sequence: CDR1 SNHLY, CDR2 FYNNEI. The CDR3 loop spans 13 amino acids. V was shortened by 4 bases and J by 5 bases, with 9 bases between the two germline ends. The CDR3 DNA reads TGTGCCAGCAGTGCGGACTTGAACAATGAGCAGTTCTTC. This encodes CASSADLNNEQFF.

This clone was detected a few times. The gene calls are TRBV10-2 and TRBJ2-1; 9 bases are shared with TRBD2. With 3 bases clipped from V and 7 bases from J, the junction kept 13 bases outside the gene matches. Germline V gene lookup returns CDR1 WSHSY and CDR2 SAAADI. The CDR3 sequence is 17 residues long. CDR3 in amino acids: CASSDAGTSSFGNEQFF. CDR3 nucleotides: TGCGCCAGCAGTGACGCCGGGACTAGCTCCTTTGGGAATGAGCAGTTCTTC.

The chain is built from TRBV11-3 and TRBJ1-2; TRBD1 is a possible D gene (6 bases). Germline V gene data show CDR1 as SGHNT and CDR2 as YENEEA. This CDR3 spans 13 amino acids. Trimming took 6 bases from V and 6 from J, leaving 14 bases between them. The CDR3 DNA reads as TGTGCCAGCAGTCAGGACAGAATGAATGGCTACACCTTC. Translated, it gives CASSQDRMNGYTF.